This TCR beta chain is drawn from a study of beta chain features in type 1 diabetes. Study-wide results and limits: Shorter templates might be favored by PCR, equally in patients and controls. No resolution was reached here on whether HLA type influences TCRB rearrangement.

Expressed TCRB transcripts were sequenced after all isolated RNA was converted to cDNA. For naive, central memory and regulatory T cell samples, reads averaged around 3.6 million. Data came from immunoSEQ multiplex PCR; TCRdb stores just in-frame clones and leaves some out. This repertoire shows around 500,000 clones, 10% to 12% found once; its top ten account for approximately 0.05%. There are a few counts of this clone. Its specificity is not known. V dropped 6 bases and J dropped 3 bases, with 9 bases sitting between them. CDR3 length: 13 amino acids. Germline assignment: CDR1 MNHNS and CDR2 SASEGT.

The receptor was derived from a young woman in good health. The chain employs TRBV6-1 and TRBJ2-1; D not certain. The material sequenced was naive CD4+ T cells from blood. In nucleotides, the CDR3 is TGTGCCAGCAGCGCCGGGTTCTACAATGAGCAGTTCTTC. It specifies CASSAGFYNEQFF.